This TCR beta chain was captured in a study of shared clonotypes between healthy human individuals. The table came from immunoSEQ multiplex PCR; TCRdb's copy has only in-frame clones and leaves some out. The profile shows more than 2 million clones, just under 95% of them singletons. CDR1 and CDR2 (germline): SNHLY, FYNNEI. CDR3 length equals 12 residues. V lost 4 bases and J 3 bases, leaving 7 bases between the germline ends. Naive CD8 cells were CD45RO-negative, positively selected for CCR7, excluding terminally differentiated effector memory CD45RA+ cells. The V call is TRBV2, the J call TRBJ2-7; D remains unclear. Sequencing input: naive CD8+ T cells from PBMCs. The receptor comes from a man between 18 and 35 years old in good health. Some clones in this sample may be carry-over from other donors' samples. Written as DNA, the CDR3 is TGTGCCAGCAGTGGCAGTCTCTACGAGCAGTACTTC. Its translation: CASSGSLYEQYF.